This TCR beta chain was profiled in a study of identical twins. Germline loops: CDR1 MNHEY, CDR2 SVGAGI. With V trimmed by 4 bases and J by 5 bases, 13 bases remained unmatched. This CDR3 has 17 residues. The sample holds a few counts of this clonotype. TCRdb re-called the 5' RACE reads with MiXCR, one entry per CDR3 protein. The sample shows about 890,000 distinct CDR3 sequences, approximately 13% of them seen only once. The same data also went into a second study, on yellow fever vaccine responses in identical twins.

The sequencing sample was made of PBMCs. This TCR was recovered from a woman under 30 in good health. The V gene is TRBV6-5, the J gene TRBJ1-1; 10 bases are a match to TRBD1. The CDR3 sequence: CASSSPGGTGVGTEAFF. CDR3 coding DNA: TGTGCCAGCAGTTCCCCCGGGGGGACAGGGGTGGGGACTGAAGCTTTCTTT.